A single sample is the source of the 10 T cell receptor beta chains below, sequenced in a study of cytomegalovirus exposure and HLA in healthy donors. Primers for the PCR totalled 60 Vbeta and 13 Jbeta. TCRdb's copy holds only in-frame clones and misses some; the assay was immunoSEQ multiplex PCR. The sample table sets out 110,000 to 150,000 clones. Sequencing was carried out using PBMCs. The receptors come from a man aged 35-49 years in good health and CMV-seronegative.

The gene calls are TRBV11-2 and TRBJ2-7, with TRBD2 identical over 11 bases. After removal of 0 bases from V and 7 bases from J, the junction contained 2 bases not matched to a gene. Germline CDR1 SGHAT, CDR2 FQNNGV. This CDR3 contains 14 residues. As DNA, the CDR3 is TGTGCCAGCAGCTTAGAACCTAGCGGGGGGGAGCAGTACTTC. This gives the protein CASSLEPSGGEQYF.

The chain recombines TRBV18 with TRBJ1-4, with D tentatively TRBD1 (6 bases). The germline V and J ends were trimmed by 6 bases and 8 bases, with 19 bases remaining between them. The germline gives CDR1 KGHSH, CDR2 LQKENI. The CDR3 is 15 amino acids. CDR3 in amino acids: CASSPRTVSQEKLFF. In DNA form, the CDR3 reads TGTGCCAGCTCCCCTAGGACAGTTTCCCAGGAAAAACTGTTTTTT.

The chain is built from TRBV4-2 and TRBJ2-5; TRBD2 matches at 16 bases. V was clipped by 4 bases and J by 2 bases; unmatched bases: 7. CDR3 size: 18 residues. Per the germline V gene, CDR1 is LGHNA and CDR2 is YNFKEQ. The CDR3 is CASSLGTSGGARQETQYF. The CDR3 bases are TGTGCCAGCAGCCTTGGGACTAGCGGGGGGGCCAGACAAGAGACCCAGTACTTC.

The chain recombines TRBV14 with TRBJ1-1; 8 nucleotides match TRBD1. CDR3 length: 15 amino acids. Germline V gene sequence: CDR1 SGHDN, CDR2 FVKESK. With 0 bases clipped from V and 6 bases from J, the junction kept 6 bases outside the gene matches. CDR3 nucleotide sequence: TGTGCCAGCAGCCAAGATCCCAGGGGGCGAGCTGAAGCTTTCTTT. This encodes CASSQDPRGRAEAFF. Full variable domain (remainder filled in from reference TRBV14 and TRBJ1-1): EAGVTQFPSHSVIEKGQTVTLRCDPISGHDNLYWYRRVMGKEIKFLLHFVKESKQDESGMPNNRFLAERTGGTYSTLKVQPAELEDSGVYFCASSQDPRGRAEAFFGQGTRLTVV.

The rearrangement links TRBV5-4 to TRBJ1-2, with TRBD1 matching over 11 bases. The CDR3 length is 16 residues. CDR1 and CDR2 from the germline V gene are SGHNT and YYREEE (reference sequence). Trimming at V came to 5 bases and at J to 7 bases, leaving 13 bases not matched to a gene. This CDR3 is CASSPGQGAPTSGYTF. The CDR3 DNA is TGTGCCAGCAGTCCCGGACAGGGGGCGCCTACTTCTGGCTACACCTTC.

The chain is built from TRBV29-1 and TRBJ2-5; 10 bases map to TRBD1. CDR1 SQVTM and CDR2 ANQGSEA come from the germline V gene. With V trimmed by 6 bases and J by 7 bases, 11 bases remained unmatched. The length of the CDR3 is 14 residues. The CDR3 DNA reads TGCAGCGTAGCTGGGACAGGGGATGTCGGGACCCAGTACTTC. It codes for CSVAGTGDVGTQYF.

This sequence joins TRBV10-3 and TRBJ1-1; 8 nucleotides agree with TRBD1. Germline V gene sequence: CDR1 ENHRY, CDR2 SYGVKD. J lost 2 bases, V lost 9 bases, and 5 bases had no gene match. CDR3 length: 13 residues. The CDR3 bases are TGTGCCATTCGACAGGGGCTTAACACTGAAGCTTTCTTT. Translation gives CAIRQGLNTEAFF.

The chain uses TRBV5-6 and TRBJ1-5, with a tentative D call TRBD1 (6 bases). Looked up from germline, CDR1 is SGHDT and CDR2 is YYEEEE. This CDR3 has 14 amino acids. Trimming took off 4 bases at V and 1 base at J, with 9 bases between the two ends. CDR3 loop: CASSGQSSNQPQHF. Written as DNA, the CDR3 is TGTGCCAGCAGCGGACAGTCCAGCAATCAGCCCCAGCATTTT. Filled out from reference TRBV5-6 and TRBJ1-5, the complete variable domain reads DAGVTQSPTHLIKTRGQQVTLRCSPKSGHDTVSWYQQALGQGPQFIFQYYEEEERQRGNFPDRFSGHQFPNYSSELNVNALLLGDSALYLCASSGQSSNQPQHFGDGTRLSIL.

This chain uses TRBV10-3 with TRBJ1-1; D gene uncertain. The V and J ends lost 2 bases and 7 bases respectively, with 17 bases between them. The CDR3 has 15 residues. Germline CDR1 is ENHRY and CDR2 is SYGVKD. The CDR3 protein is CAISELLRDPIEAFF. CDR3 nucleotide sequence: TGTGCCATCAGTGAGCTGTTACGGGATCCCATTGAAGCTTTCTTT.

V usage is TRBV6-5 and J usage is TRBJ2-2; D is possibly TRBD2 (6 bases). Germline-derived CDR1 and CDR2 are MNHEY and SVGAGI. Trimming pared 5 bases from V and 4 bases from J, leaving 11 bases between. The length of the CDR3 is 14 residues. Here the CDR3 DNA reads TGTGCCAGCAGTCCCGGACTAATCACCGGGGAGCTGTTTTTT. This gives the protein CASSPGLITGELFF.